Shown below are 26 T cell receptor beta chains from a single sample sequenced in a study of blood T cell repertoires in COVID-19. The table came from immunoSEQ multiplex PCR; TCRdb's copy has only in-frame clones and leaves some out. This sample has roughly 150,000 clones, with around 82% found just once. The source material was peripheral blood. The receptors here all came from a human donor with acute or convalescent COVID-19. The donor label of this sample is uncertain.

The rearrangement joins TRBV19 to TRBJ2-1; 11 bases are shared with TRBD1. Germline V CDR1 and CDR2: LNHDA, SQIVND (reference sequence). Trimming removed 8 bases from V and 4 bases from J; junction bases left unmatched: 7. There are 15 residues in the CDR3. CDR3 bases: TGTGCCAGTCTCTCCCGGGACAGGGGGTACAATGAGCAGTTCTTC. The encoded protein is CASLSRDRGYNEQFF.

The CDR3: CATSRGGNTEAFF. The CDR3 DNA follows: TGTGCCACCAGCAGAGGCGGCAACACTGAAGCTTTCTTT. This chain connects TRBV15 to TRBJ1-1; D is ambiguous. CDR3 length: 13 residues. V dropped 1 base and J dropped 2 bases, with 5 bases sitting between them. The germline V gene encodes CDR1 LNHNV and CDR2 YYDKDF (reference sequence). The full variable domain, its missing parts supplied by reference TRBV15 and TRBJ1-1, is DAMVIQNPRYQVTQFGKPVTLSCSQTLNHNVMYWYQQKSSQAPKLLFHYYDKDFNNEADTPDNFQSRRPNTSFCFLDIRSPGLGDTAMYLCATSRGGNTEAFFGQGTRLTVV.

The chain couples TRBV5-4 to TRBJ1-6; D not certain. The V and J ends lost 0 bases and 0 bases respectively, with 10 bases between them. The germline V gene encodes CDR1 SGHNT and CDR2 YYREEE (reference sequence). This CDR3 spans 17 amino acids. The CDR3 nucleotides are TGTGCCAGCAGCTTGGGAGGCCCGAGCTCCTATAATTCACCCCTCCACTTT. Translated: CASSLGGPSSYNSPLHF.

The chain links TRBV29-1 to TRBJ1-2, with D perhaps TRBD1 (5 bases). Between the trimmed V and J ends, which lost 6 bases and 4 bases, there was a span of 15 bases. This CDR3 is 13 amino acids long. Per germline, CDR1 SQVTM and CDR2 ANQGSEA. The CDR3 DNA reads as TGCAGCGTCGGGGGACTGGGAAGCTATGGCTACACCTTC. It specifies CSVGGLGSYGYTF.

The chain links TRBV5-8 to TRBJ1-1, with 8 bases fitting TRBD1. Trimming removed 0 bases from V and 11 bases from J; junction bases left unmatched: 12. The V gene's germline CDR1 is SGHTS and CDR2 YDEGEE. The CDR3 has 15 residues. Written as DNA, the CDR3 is TGTGCCAGCAGCTTGGAAGGGACAGGTCTCTCGAGGGCTTTCTTT. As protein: CASSLEGTGLSRAFF.

The CDR3 coding sequence is TGTGCCAGCATGAGGACTAGCGGACTAGATACGCAGTATTTT. Translation: CASMRTSGLDTQYF. The rearrangement uses TRBV6-5 and TRBJ2-3; TRBD2 matches 10 bases. Losses at the gene ends were 7 bases for V and 5 bases for J; bases not matched to a gene: 6. Germline values: CDR1 MNHEY, CDR2 SVGAGI. This CDR3 has 14 residues.

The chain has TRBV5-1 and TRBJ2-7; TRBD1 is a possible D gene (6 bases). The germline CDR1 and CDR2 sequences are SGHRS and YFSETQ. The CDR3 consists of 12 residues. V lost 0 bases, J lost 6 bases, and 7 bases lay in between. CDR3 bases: TGCGCCAGCAGCTTGGCACAGGGCGAGCAGTACTTC. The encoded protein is CASSLAQGEQYF.

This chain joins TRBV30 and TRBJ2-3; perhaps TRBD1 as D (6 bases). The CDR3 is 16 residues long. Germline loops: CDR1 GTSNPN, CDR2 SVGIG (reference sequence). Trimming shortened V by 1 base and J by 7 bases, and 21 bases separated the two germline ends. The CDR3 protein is CAWSAVQGNLYYTQYF. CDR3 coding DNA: TGTGCCTGGAGTGCTGTTCAGGGGAACCTCTATTATACGCAGTATTTT.

CDR3 sequence (DNA): TGTGCCAGCAGCCAGGCCCATCCGGGACAGGGGGGAGTGGGCACTGAAGCTTTCTTT. It encodes CASSQAHPGQGGVGTEAFF. The J gene is TRBJ1-1, the V gene TRBV3-1 (or the pseudogene TRBV3-2); 11 bases map to TRBD1. CDR1 is LGHDT, CDR2 YNNKEL, per germline (reference sequence). This CDR3 is 19 amino acids long. V trimming: 3 bases; J trimming: 4 bases; junction bases outside the gene matches: 16.

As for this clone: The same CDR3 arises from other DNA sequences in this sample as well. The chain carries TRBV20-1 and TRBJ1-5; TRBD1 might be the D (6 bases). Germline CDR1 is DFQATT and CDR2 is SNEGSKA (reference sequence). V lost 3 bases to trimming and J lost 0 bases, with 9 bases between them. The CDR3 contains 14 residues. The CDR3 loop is CSASRGGSNQPQHF. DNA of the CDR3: TGCAGTGCTAGTAGAGGGGGTAGCAATCAGCCCCAGCATTTT.

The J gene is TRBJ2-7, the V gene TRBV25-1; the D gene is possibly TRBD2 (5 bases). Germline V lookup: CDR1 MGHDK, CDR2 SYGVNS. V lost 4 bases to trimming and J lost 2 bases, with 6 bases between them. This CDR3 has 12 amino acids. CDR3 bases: TGTGCCAGCAGTGCGGGGACCTACGAGCAGTACTTC. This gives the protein CASSAGTYEQYF.

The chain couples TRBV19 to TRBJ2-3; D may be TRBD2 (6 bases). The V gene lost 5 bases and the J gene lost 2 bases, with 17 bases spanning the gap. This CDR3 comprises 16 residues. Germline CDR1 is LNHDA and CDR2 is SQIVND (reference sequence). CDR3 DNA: TGTGCCAGTAGTTCCGACCGGGACTTCTACACAGATACGCAGTATTTT. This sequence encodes CASSSDRDFYTDTQYF.

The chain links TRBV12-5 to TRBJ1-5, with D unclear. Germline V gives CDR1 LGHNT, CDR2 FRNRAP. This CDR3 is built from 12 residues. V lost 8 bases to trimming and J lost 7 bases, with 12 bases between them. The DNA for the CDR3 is TGTGCTAGTCGGGGAGTAGACCAGCCCCAGCATTTT. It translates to CASRGVDQPQHF.

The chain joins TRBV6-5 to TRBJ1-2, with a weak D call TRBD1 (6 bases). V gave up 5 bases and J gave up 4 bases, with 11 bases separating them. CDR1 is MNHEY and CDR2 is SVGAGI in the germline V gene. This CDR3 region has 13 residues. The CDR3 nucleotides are TGTGCCAGCAGTACGAGGGGGTCCTATGGCTACACCTTC. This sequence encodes CASSTRGSYGYTF.

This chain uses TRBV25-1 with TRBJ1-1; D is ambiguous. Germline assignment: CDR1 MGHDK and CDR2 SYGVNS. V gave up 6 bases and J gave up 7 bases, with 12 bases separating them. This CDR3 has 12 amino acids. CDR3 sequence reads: CASRGETNEAFF. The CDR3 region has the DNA TGTGCCAGCAGGGGAGAAACAAATGAAGCTTTCTTT.

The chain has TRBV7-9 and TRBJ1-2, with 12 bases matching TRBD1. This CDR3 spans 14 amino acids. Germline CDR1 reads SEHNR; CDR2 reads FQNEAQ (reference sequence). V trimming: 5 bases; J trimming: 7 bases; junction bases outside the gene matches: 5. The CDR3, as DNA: TGTGCCAGCAGCGCGGGACAGGGGGCGGGTGGCTACACCTTC. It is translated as CASSAGQGAGGYTF.

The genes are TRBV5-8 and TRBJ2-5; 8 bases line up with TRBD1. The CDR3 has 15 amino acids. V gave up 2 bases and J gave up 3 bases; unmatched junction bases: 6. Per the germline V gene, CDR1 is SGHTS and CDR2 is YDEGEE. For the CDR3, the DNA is TGTGCCAGCAGCTTTAAAGGACAGGGCAAAGAGACCCAGTACTTC. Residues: CASSFKGQGKETQYF.

CDR3 sequence reads: CAWRKGTSGTYEQYF. The DNA for the CDR3 is TGTGCCTGGAGAAAAGGGACTAGCGGGACCTACGAGCAGTACTTC. V usage is TRBV30 and J usage is TRBJ2-7, with 13 bases matching TRBD2. Germline CDR1 reads GTSNPN; CDR2 reads SVGIG (reference sequence). The CDR3 covers 15 residues. The V segment lost 3 bases and the J segment 2 bases; nucleotides outside the gene matches: 4.

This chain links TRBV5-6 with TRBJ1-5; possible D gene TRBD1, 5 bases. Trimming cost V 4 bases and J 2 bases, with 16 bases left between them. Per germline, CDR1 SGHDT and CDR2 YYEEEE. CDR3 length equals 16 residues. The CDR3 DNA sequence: TGTGCCAGCAGCCGATGGCGGGGCTTGGGCAATCAGCCCCAGCATTTT. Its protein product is CASSRWRGLGNQPQHF.

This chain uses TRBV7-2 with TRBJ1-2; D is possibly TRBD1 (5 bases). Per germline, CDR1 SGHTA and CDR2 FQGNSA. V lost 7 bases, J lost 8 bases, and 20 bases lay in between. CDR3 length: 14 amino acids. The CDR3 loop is CASKPWQGLFGYTF. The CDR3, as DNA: TGTGCCAGCAAACCGTGGCAGGGCCTCTTCGGCTACACCTTC. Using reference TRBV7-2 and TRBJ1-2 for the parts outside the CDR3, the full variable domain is GAGVSQSPSNKVTEKGKDVELRCDPISGHTALYWYRQSLGQGLEFLIYFQGNSAPDKSGLPSDRFSAERTGGSVSTLTIQRTQQEDSAVYLCASKPWQGLFGYTFGSGTRLTVV.

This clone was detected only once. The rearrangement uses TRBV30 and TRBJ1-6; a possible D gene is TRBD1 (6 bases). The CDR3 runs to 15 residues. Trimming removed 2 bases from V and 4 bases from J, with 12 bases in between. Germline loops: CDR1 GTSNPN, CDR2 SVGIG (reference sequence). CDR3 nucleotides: TGTGCCTGGAGTCTCGGACAGCCGTATAATTCACCCCTCCACTTT. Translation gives CAWSLGQPYNSPLHF.

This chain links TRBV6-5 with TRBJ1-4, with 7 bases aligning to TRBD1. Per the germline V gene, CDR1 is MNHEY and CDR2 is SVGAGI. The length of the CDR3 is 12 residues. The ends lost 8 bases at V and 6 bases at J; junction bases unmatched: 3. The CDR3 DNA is TGTGCCAGCGGCAGGGGGTATGAAAAACTGTTTTTT. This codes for CASGRGYEKLFF.

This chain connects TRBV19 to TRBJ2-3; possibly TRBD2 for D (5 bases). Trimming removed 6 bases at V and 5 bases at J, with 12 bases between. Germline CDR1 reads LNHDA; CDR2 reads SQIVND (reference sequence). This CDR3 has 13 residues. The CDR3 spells CASRGREKDTQYF. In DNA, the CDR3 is TGTGCCAGTAGGGGAAGGGAGAAAGATACGCAGTATTTT. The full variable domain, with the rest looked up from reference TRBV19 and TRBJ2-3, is DGGITQSPKYLFRKEGQNVTLSCEQNLNHDAMYWYRQDPGQGLRLIYYSQIVNDFQKGDIAEGYSVSREKKESFPLTVTSAQKNPTAFYLCASRGREKDTQYFGPGTRLTVL.

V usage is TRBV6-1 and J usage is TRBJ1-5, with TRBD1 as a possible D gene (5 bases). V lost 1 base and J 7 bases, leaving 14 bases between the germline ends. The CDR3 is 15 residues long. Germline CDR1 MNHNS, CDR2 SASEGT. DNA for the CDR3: TGTGCCAGCAGTGAAGGCCCAGGGATGGGACAGCCCCAGCATTTT. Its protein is CASSEGPGMGQPQHF.

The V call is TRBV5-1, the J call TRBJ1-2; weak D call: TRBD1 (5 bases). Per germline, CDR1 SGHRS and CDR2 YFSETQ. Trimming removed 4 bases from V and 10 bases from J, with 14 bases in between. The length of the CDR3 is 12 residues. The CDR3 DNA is TGCGCCAGCAGCCCTGGGGGGTTCTACTACACCTTC. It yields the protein CASSPGGFYYTF.

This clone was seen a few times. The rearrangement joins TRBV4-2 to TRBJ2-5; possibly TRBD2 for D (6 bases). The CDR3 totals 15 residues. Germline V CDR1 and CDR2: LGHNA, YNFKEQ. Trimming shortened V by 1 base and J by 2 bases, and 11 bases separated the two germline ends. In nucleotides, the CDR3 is TGTGCCAGCAGCCAAGGTACGGGGGATCAAGAGACCCAGTACTTC. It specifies CASSQGTGDQETQYF.